This paragraph covers one TCR beta chain sequence. As yet, its antigen is unknown. Germline V gene lookup returns CDR1 MGHRA and CDR2 YSYEKL. The CDR3 has 16 residues. V lost 4 bases, J lost 3 bases, and 19 bases lay in between. An approximately 130-subject validation cohort, separate from the approximately 720-subject first cohort, supplied the donors. This sample is part of a study of cytomegalovirus exposure and HLA in healthy donors. Overall study: The 100 to 150 validation repertoires were reported in a later analysis to have been generated on the same platform as the 666 first-cohort repertoires.

Points from the study as a whole: The tendency of first-cohort TCR clusters to co-occur in the roughly 110 validation repertoires was the finding of a later analysis. Most TCR sequences were seen very rarely across donors, but some public TCRs occurred in many.

Sequencing was performed with immunoSEQ multiplex PCR; in TCRdb, only in-frame clones are kept and a portion is missing. The table shows 150,000 or so clones, with 94% occurring only once. This clonotype was sampled from a man between 18 and 35 years old in good health and CMV-seropositive. The J gene is TRBJ2-7, the V gene TRBV4-1; D may be TRBD1 (6 bases). The sample consisted of PBMCs. This chain's CDR3 is CASSPHVGRGGYEQYF. CDR3 DNA: TGCGCCAGCAGCCCACACGTGGGCAGGGGCGGCTACGAGCAGTACTTC.